The 27 T cell receptor beta chains below were found in one sample sequenced in a study of cytomegalovirus exposure and HLA in healthy donors. Primers for the PCR totalled 60 Vbeta and 13 Jbeta. The assay was immunoSEQ multiplex PCR, and TCRdb's table has in-frame clones only and misses some. The sample lists about 210,000 clones, under 85% occurring once. The material sequenced was PBMCs. The receptors derive from a woman aged 45-65 years in good health and CMV-seropositive.

The genes are TRBV14 and TRBJ2-2, with 11 bases aligning to TRBD2. The CDR3 consists of 18 residues. The V gene's germline CDR1 is SGHDN and CDR2 FVKESK. Trimming at V came to 2 bases and at J to 4 bases, leaving 9 bases not matched to a gene. CDR3 DNA: TGTGCCAGCAGCCAAATACTAGCGGGGGTTGTAAGCACCGGGGAGCTGTTTTTT. It codes for CASSQILAGVVSTGELFF.

The J gene is TRBJ2-1, the V gene TRBV7-8, with 7 nucleotides matching TRBD2. Germline CDR1 SGHVS, CDR2 FQNEAQ. This CDR3 has 15 residues. Trimming cost V 3 bases and J 9 bases; bases outside gene matches: 11. The CDR3 coding sequence is TGTGCCAGCAGCTTGAGACACTCGGGGGGTATTGAGCAGTTCTTC. This sequence encodes CASSLRHSGGIEQFF.

The V gene is TRBV18, the J gene TRBJ1-2; D remains ambiguous. The CDR3 spans 13 residues. The V and J ends lost 1 base and 7 bases respectively, with 10 bases between them. From germline, CDR1 is KGHSH and CDR2 LQKENI. The CDR3 nucleotides are TGTGCCAGCTCACCACGGCAAACAACTGGCTACACCTTC. Protein: CASSPRQTTGYTF.

The V gene is TRBV4-1, the J gene TRBJ2-7; the match to TRBD2 covers 7 bases. The germline V gene encodes CDR1 MGHRA and CDR2 YSYEKL. The trim removed 6 bases at V and 3 bases at J, leaving 2 bases unmatched. The CDR3 is 12 residues long. CDR3 loop: CASSPSGYEQYF. The DNA of the CDR3 is TGCGCCAGCAGTCCTAGCGGCTACGAGCAGTACTTC.

This clone appeared once. The rearrangement joins TRBV5-6 to TRBJ2-6, with D perhaps matching TRBD1 (6 bases). The length of the CDR3 is 19 residues. V was pared by 2 bases and J by 0 bases, with 18 bases between. CDR1 is SGHDT, CDR2 YYEEEE, per germline. The CDR3 loop reads CASSFFMAGATSGANVLTF. The CDR3 region has the DNA TGTGCCAGCAGCTTTTTTATGGCAGGGGCGACCTCTGGGGCCAACGTCCTGACTTTC.

This clone was picked up a small number of times. The chain carries TRBV7-6 and TRBJ2-7; 7 nucleotides match TRBD1. Germline V gives CDR1 SGHVS, CDR2 FNYEAQ. The CDR3 runs 15 residues. The V segment lost 1 base and the J segment 0 bases; nucleotides outside the gene matches: 3. The CDR3 here is CASSLGGGTSYEQYF. The CDR3 nucleotides are TGTGCCAGCAGCTTAGGAGGGGGCACCTCCTACGAGCAGTACTTC. The full variable domain, completed using reference TRBV7-6 and TRBJ2-7, is GAGVSQSPRYKVTKRGQDVALRCDPISGHVSLYWYRQALGQGPEFLTYFNYEAQQDKSGLPNDRFSAERPEGSISTLTIQRTEQRDSAMYRCASSLGGGTSYEQYFGPGTRLTVT.

The J gene is TRBJ1-5, the V gene TRBV6-5, with D possibly being TRBD1 (6 bases). The CDR3 runs to 13 residues. V gave up 8 bases and J gave up 2 bases, with 10 bases separating them. Germline V gene sequence: CDR1 MNHEY, CDR2 SVGAGI. CDR3 protein: CASGRGGNQPQHF. The CDR3 coding sequence is TGTGCCAGCGGGAGGGGGGGCAATCAGCCCCAGCATTTT.

V gene TRBV28 combines with J gene TRBJ1-2, with 10 bases identical to TRBD1. Germline values: CDR1 MDHEN, CDR2 SYDVKM. Losses at the gene ends were 9 bases for V and 3 bases for J; bases not matched to a gene: 7. The CDR3 totals 14 residues. The CDR3: CASSTGQGHYGYTF. The CDR3 coding sequence is TGTGCCAGTAGTACGGGACAGGGGCACTATGGCTACACCTTC.

This CDR3 is CASSLSYGYTF. CDR3 DNA: TGTGCCAGCAGTTTGTCTTATGGCTACACCTTC. J is TRBJ1-2 and V is TRBV28; D not certain. Germline V lookup: CDR1 MDHEN, CDR2 SYDVKM. V was cut by 3 bases and J by 5 bases, with 4 bases left in between. The CDR3 has 11 amino acids.

The chain is built from TRBV5-1 and TRBJ1-2; D not resolved. Trimming took 6 bases from V and 4 from J, leaving 16 bases between them. Germline V gives CDR1 SGHRS, CDR2 YFSETQ. This CDR3 is built from 14 residues. CDR3 sequence: CASTLPGGSYGYTF. DNA for the CDR3: TGCGCCAGCACCTTACCCGGAGGGAGCTATGGCTACACCTTC.

CDR3 DNA sequence: TGTGCCAGCAGCTCGACAGGGGGAGTCTCCTACGAGCAGTACTTC. Amino acids: CASSSTGGVSYEQYF. The genes are TRBV5-6 and TRBJ2-7, with TRBD1 matching 9 bases. Germline lookup yields CDR1 SGHDT and CDR2 YYEEEE. The CDR3 runs 15 residues. V lost 3 bases to trimming and J lost 0 bases; unmatched junction nucleotides: 4.

V gene TRBV19 combines with J gene TRBJ1-4; 8 positions match TRBD1. Germline CDR1 is LNHDA and CDR2 is SQIVND (reference sequence). This CDR3 is built from 15 residues. J lost 8 bases, V lost 6 bases, and 11 bases had no gene match. CDR3 DNA: TGTGCCAGTAGACAGACGGGACAGGTTAACGAAAAACTGTTTTTT. It codes for CASRQTGQVNEKLFF. Together with reference TRBV19 and TRBJ1-4, the CDR3 gives the full variable domain: DGGITQSPKYLFRKEGQNVTLSCEQNLNHDAMYWYRQDPGQGLRLIYYSQIVNDFQKGDIAEGYSVSREKKESFPLTVTSAQKNPTAFYLCASRQTGQVNEKLFFGSGTQLSVL.

The rearrangement uses TRBV6-5 and TRBJ1-1, with TRBD1 matching 7 bases. This CDR3 is built from 13 residues. The J segment lost 6 bases and the V segment lost 6 bases, leaving 7 bases of the junction unmatched. CDR1 and CDR2 from the germline V gene are MNHEY and SVGAGI. CDR3 protein: CASSKTGVSEAFF. The CDR3 region has the DNA TGTGCCAGCAGCAAAACAGGGGTCTCTGAAGCTTTCTTT.

The chain employs TRBV2 and TRBJ2-3, with TRBD2 matching 7 bases. CDR1 SNHLY and CDR2 FYNNEI come from the germline V gene. The CDR3 runs to 15 residues. V was clipped by 7 bases and J by 8 bases; unmatched bases: 15. CDR3 coding DNA: TGTGCCAGCAAGAGGGACGGGGGGTCGCTGGTTACGCAGTATTTT. Amino acids: CASKRDGGSLVTQYF.

The J gene is TRBJ1-2, the V gene TRBV10-3; 7 bases map to TRBD1. This CDR3 spans 15 amino acids. The trim removed 6 bases at V and 4 bases at J, leaving 11 bases unmatched. Germline V gives CDR1 ENHRY, CDR2 SYGVKD. The CDR3 DNA reads TGTGCCATCAGCGAGGGACAGCCCGATATCTATGGCTACACCTTC. Its translation: CAISEGQPDIYGYTF.

V usage is TRBV5-1 and J usage is TRBJ2-3, with 7 bases aligning to TRBD1. V shed 3 bases, J shed 4 bases, and the junction held 8 bases outside the gene matches. The V gene's germline CDR1 is SGHRS and CDR2 YFSETQ. CDR3 length equals 15 residues. The CDR3 protein is CASSSSQGSADTQYF. Written as DNA, the CDR3 is TGCGCCAGCAGCTCGTCACAGGGGAGTGCAGATACGCAGTATTTT.

The V gene is TRBV30, the J gene TRBJ2-7; a weak D match, TRBD2 (6 bases). The CDR3 loop spans 13 amino acids. Trimming stripped 0 bases from V and 7 bases from J, with 13 bases between. Germline CDR1 and CDR2: GTSNPN and SVGIG (reference sequence). The CDR3 nucleotides are TGTGCCTGGAGTGTTCAGGCCAGCGGGGAGCAGTACTTC. Translating gives CAWSVQASGEQYF.

The rearrangement joins TRBV6-1 to TRBJ1-1, with D possibly TRBD1 on 6 matching bases. The CDR3 runs 15 residues. Trimming left V 5 bases short and J 4 bases short, with 17 bases between. Germline V gene data show CDR1 as MNHNS and CDR2 as SASEGT. The CDR3 sequence: CASSSWGTQGTEAFF. CDR3 DNA sequence: TGTGCCAGCAGTTCGTGGGGGACACAAGGCACTGAAGCTTTCTTT.

V gene TRBV5-8 combines with J gene TRBJ2-3, with D unresolved. Trimming took 5 bases from V and 0 from J, leaving 16 bases between them. Germline V CDR1 and CDR2: SGHTS, YDEGEE. The CDR3 spans 16 residues. The CDR3 nucleotides read TGTGCCAGCAGTTTGTTGGGCCGTGATAGCACAGATACGCAGTATTTT. Its protein is CASSLLGRDSTDTQYF.

This chain uses TRBV13 with TRBJ1-2; 7 nucleotides align to TRBD1. CDR3 size: 15 residues. Germline loops: CDR1 PRHDT, CDR2 FYEKMQ (reference sequence). The V segment lost 5 bases and the J segment 3 bases; nucleotides outside the gene matches: 9. The CDR3 loop is CASSAPRDSHYGYTF. CDR3 DNA sequence: TGTGCCAGCAGCGCGCCCCGGGACAGCCACTATGGCTACACCTTC.

The chain employs TRBV7-7 and TRBJ1-4, with TRBD1 matching over 9 bases. V was pared by 5 bases and J by 4 bases, with 5 bases of the junction left unmatched. Looked up from germline, CDR1 is SSHAT and CDR2 is FNYEAQ (reference sequence). CDR3 size: 15 residues. The CDR3 coding sequence is TGTGCCAGCAGCAAAGGGACAGGGAGTAATGAAAAACTGTTTTTT. Residues: CASSKGTGSNEKLFF.

V gene TRBV10-1 combines with J gene TRBJ2-1; a weak D match, TRBD1 (5 bases). V was trimmed by 0 bases and J by 5 bases, leaving 8 bases between them. The CDR3 length is 14 residues. Germline CDR1 reads WNHNN; CDR2 reads SYGVQD (reference sequence). This CDR3 reads CASSESGPNNEQFF. CDR3 sequence (DNA): TGCGCCAGCAGTGAGTCGGGGCCCAACAATGAGCAGTTCTTC.

The gene calls are TRBV23-1 and TRBJ1-5, with D perhaps matching TRBD1 (6 bases). TRBV23-1 is labeled an ORF, and its function is uncertain. The CDR3 sequence is 15 residues long. V lost 7 bases and J 0 bases, leaving 13 bases between the germline ends. The CDR3 DNA reads TGCGCCAGCAAATACAGGGTGGATAGCAATCAGCCCCAGCATTTT. Protein product: CASKYRVDSNQPQHF.

This chain joins TRBV9 and TRBJ2-5, with no clear D. Trimming cost V 3 bases and J 4 bases, with 10 bases left between them. Per germline, CDR1 SGDLS and CDR2 YYNGEE. The CDR3 consists of 13 residues. CDR3 sequence: CASSANIGETQYF. DNA for the CDR3: TGTGCCAGCAGCGCAAACATTGGAGAGACCCAGTACTTC.

V and J are TRBV6-6 and TRBJ2-1; the match to TRBD2 covers 9 bases. This CDR3 comprises 16 residues. Losses at the gene ends were 5 bases for V and 5 bases for J; bases not matched to a gene: 10. Germline-derived CDR1 and CDR2 are MNHNY and SVGAGI (reference sequence). As DNA, the CDR3 is TGTGCCAGCAGTCAAGGACTAGCGAGGGCAAACAATGAGCAGTTCTTC. The encoded protein is CASSQGLARANNEQFF.

This clone was seen once. The chain joins TRBV11-2 to TRBJ1-5; maybe TRBD1 (5 bases). The germline gives CDR1 SGHAT, CDR2 FQNNGV. CDR3 length: 14 residues. The germline V and J ends were trimmed by 2 bases and 4 bases, with 9 bases remaining between them. The CDR3 region is CASSLQGGNQPQHF. The CDR3 bases are TGTGCCAGCAGCTTACAGGGAGGGAATCAGCCCCAGCATTTT.

There are a few counts of this clone. The genes are TRBV6-5 and TRBJ1-1; no definite D call. CDR3 length: 14 residues. The germline V gene encodes CDR1 MNHEY and CDR2 SVGAGI. V lost 0 bases and J lost 2, with 7 bases in between. The CDR3 here is CASSYSRLNTEAFF. The CDR3 DNA follows: TGTGCCAGCAGTTACTCGAGGCTTAACACTGAAGCTTTCTTT.